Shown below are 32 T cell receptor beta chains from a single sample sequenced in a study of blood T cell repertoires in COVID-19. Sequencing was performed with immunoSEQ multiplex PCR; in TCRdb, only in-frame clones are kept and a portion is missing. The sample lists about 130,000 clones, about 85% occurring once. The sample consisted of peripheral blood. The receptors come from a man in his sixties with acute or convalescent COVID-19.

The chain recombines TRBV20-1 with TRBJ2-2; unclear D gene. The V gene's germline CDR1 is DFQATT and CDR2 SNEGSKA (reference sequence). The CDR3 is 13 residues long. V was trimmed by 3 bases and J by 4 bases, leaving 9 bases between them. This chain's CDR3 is CSASFSGTGELFF. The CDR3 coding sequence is TGCAGTGCTAGTTTTTCGGGCACCGGGGAGCTGTTTTTT.

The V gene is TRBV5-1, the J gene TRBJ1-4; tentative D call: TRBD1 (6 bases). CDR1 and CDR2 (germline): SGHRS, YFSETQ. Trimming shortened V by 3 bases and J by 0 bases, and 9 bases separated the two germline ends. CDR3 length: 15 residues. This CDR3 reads CASSYRDATNEKLFF. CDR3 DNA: TGCGCCAGCAGCTACAGGGATGCAACTAATGAAAAACTGTTTTTT.

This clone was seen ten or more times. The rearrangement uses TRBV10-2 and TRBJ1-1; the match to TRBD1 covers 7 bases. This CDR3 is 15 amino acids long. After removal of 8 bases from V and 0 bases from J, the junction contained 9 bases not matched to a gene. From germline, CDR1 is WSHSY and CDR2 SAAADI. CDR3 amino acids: CASVPGQVMNTEAFF. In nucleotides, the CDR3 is TGCGCCAGCGTTCCCGGACAGGTGATGAACACTGAAGCTTTCTTT.

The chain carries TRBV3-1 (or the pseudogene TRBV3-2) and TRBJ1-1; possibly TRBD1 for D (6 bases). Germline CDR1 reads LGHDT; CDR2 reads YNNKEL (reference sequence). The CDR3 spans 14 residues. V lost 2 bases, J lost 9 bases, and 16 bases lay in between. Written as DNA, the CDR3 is TGTGCCAGCAGCCAATTGGGGTTCGGGGGGCAAGCTTTCTTT. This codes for CASSQLGFGGQAFF.

CDR3 sequence reads: CASSQELEADTQYF. In DNA form, the CDR3 reads TGTGCCAGCAGCCAAGAACTAGAGGCAGATACGCAGTATTTT. The chain is built from TRBV4-2 and TRBJ2-3, with D maybe TRBD2 (5 bases). Germline V lookup: CDR1 LGHNA, CDR2 YNFKEQ. The CDR3 runs to 14 residues. The V and J ends lost 0 bases and 4 bases respectively, with 8 bases between them.

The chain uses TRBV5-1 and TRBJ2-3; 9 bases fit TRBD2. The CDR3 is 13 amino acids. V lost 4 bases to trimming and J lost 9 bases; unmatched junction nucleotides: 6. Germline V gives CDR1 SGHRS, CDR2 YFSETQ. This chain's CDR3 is CASSGGAGGTQYF. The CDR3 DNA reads TGCGCCAGCAGCGGGGGAGCGGGAGGAACGCAGTATTTT. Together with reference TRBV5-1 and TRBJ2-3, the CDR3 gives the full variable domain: KAGVTQTPRYLIKTRGQQVTLSCSPISGHRSVSWYQQTPGQGLQFLFEYFSETQRNKGNFPGRFSGRQFSNSRSEMNVSTLELGDSALYLCASSGGAGGTQYFGPGTRLTVL.

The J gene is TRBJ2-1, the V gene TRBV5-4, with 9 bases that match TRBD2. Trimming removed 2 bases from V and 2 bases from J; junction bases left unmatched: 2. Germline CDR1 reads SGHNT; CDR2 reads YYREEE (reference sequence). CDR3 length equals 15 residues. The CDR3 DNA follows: TGTGCCAGCAGCTTTGCTAGCGGGGCCTACAATGAGCAGTTCTTC. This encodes CASSFASGAYNEQFF.

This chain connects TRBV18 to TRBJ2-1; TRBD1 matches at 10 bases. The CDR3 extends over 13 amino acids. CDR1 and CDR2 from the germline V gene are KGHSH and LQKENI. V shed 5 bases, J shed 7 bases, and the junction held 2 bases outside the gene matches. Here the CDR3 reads CASSTGQGNEQFF. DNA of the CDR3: TGTGCCAGCTCAACGGGACAGGGGAATGAGCAGTTCTTC.

CDR3 nucleotides: TGTGCCAGCAACGCGGCAGGGGGATCCTACGAGCAGTACTTC. Protein sequence: CASNAAGGSYEQYF. The chain employs TRBV6-6 and TRBJ2-7, with TRBD1 matching 7 bases. CDR1 is MNHNY, CDR2 SVGAGI, per germline (reference sequence). V was clipped by 7 bases and J by 1 base; unmatched bases: 7. The CDR3 consists of 14 residues.

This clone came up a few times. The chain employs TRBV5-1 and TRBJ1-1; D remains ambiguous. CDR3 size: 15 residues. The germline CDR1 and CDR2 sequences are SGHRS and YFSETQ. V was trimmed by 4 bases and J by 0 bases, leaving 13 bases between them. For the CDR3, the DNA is TGCGCCAGCAGCACAAACACGAATATGAACACTGAAGCTTTCTTT. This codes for CASSTNTNMNTEAFF.

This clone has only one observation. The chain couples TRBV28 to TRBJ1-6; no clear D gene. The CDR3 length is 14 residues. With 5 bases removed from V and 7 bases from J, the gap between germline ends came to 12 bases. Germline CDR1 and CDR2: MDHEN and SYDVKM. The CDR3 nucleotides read TGTGCCAGCAGTCTAGACGGCACCAATTCACCCCTCCACTTT. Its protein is CASSLDGTNSPLHF.

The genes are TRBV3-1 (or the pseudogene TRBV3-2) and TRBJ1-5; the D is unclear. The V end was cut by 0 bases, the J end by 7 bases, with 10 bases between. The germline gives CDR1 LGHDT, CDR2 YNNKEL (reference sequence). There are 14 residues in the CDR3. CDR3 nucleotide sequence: TGTGCCAGCAGCCAAGACCGAGTAGCGCAGCCCCAGCATTTT. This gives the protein CASSQDRVAQPQHF.

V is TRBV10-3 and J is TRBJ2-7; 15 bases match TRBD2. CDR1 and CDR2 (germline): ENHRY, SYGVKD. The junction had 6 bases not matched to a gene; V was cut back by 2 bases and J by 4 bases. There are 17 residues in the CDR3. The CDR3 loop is CAISELLGLAGGYEQYF. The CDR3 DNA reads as TGTGCCATCAGTGAGCTTCTAGGACTAGCGGGAGGGTACGAGCAGTACTTC.

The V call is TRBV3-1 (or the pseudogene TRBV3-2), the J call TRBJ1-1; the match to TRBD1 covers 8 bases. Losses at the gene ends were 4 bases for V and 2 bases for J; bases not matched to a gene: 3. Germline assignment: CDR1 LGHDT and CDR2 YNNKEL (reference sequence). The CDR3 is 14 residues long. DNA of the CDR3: TGTGCCAGCAGCCGGACAGGGTCAAACACTGAAGCTTTCTTT. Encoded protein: CASSRTGSNTEAFF.

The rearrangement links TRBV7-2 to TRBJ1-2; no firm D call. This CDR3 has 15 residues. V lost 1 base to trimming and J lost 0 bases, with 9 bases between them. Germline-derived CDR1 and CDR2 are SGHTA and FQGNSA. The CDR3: CASSLGHQANYGYTF. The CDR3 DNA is TGTGCCAGCAGCTTAGGACATCAAGCTAACTATGGCTACACCTTC.

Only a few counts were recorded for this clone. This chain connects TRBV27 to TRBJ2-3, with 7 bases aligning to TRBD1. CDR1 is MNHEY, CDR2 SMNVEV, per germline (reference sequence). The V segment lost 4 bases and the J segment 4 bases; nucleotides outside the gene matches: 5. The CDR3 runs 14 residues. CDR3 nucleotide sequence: TGTGCCAGCAGTTCGACAGGGACCCCAGATACGCAGTATTTT. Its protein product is CASSSTGTPDTQYF.

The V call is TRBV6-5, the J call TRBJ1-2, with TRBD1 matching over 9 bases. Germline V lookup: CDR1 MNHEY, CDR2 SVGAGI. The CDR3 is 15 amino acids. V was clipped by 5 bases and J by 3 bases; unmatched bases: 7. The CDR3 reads CASSPYRGRDYGYTF. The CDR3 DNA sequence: TGTGCCAGCAGTCCATACAGGGGGCGAGACTATGGCTACACCTTC.

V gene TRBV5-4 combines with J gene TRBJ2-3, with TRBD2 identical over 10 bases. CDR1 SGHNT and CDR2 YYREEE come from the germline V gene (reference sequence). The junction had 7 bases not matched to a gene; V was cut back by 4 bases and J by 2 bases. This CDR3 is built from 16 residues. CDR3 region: CASSLAGLAHTDTQYF. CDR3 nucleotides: TGTGCCAGCAGCCTCGCGGGACTAGCGCACACAGATACGCAGTATTTT.

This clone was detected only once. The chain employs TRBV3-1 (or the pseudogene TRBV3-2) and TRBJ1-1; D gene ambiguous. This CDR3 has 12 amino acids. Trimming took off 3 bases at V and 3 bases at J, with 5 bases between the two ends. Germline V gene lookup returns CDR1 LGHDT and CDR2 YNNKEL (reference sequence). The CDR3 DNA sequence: TGTGCCAGCAGCCAGGGCGACACTGAAGCTTTCTTT. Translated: CASSQGDTEAFF.

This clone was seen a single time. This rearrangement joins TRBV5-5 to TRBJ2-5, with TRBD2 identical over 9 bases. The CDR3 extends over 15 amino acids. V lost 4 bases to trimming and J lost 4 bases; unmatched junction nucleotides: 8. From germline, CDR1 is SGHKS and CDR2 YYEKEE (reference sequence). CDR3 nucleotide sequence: TGTGCCAGCAGCCAGATAGCGGGAGCGGGAGAGACCCAGTACTTC. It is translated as CASSQIAGAGETQYF.

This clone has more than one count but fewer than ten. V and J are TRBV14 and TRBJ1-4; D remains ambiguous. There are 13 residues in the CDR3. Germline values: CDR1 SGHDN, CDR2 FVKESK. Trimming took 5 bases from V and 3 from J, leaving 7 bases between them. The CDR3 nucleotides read TGTGCCAGCAGCTCCCGGGCTAATGAAAAACTGTTTTTT. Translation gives CASSSRANEKLFF. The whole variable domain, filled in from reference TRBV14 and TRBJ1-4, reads EAGVTQFPSHSVIEKGQTVTLRCDPISGHDNLYWYRRVMGKEIKFLLHFVKESKQDESGMPNNRFLAERTGGTYSTLKVQPAELEDSGVYFCASSSRANEKLFFGSGTQLSVL.

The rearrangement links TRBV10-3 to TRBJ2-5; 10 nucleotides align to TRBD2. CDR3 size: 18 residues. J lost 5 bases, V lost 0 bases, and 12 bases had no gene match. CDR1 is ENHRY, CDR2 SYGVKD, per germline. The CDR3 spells CAISESPSGRAGLETQYF. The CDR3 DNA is TGTGCCATCAGTGAGTCCCCGAGCGGGAGGGCCGGTCTGGAGACCCAGTACTTC.

The CDR3 region has the DNA TGTGCCAGCAGTTACGGACTAAACGTCTACGAGCAGTACTTC. This sequence encodes CASSYGLNVYEQYF. V gene TRBV6-6 combines with J gene TRBJ2-7, with D perhaps TRBD2 (6 bases). Trimming stripped 2 bases from V and 3 bases from J, with 11 bases between. This CDR3 region has 14 residues. Germline V CDR1 and CDR2: MNHNY, SVGAGI (reference sequence).

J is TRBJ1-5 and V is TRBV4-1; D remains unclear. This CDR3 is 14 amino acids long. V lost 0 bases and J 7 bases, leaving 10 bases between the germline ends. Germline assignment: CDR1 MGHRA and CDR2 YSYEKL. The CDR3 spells CASSQEERGQPQHF. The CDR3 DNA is TGCGCCAGCAGCCAAGAGGAACGCGGACAGCCCCAGCATTTT.

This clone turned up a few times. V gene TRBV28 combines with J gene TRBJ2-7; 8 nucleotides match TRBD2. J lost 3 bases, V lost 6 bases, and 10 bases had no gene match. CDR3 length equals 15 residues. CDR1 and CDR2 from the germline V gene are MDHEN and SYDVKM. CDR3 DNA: TGTGCCAGCAGCCGCCCGACTAGCGCAGGCTACGAGCAGTACTTC. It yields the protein CASSRPTSAGYEQYF. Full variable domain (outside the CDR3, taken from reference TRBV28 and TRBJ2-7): DVKVTQSSRYLVKRTGEKVFLECVQDMDHENMFWYRQDPGLGLRLIYFSYDVKMKEKGDIPEGYSVSREKKERFSLILESASTNQTSMYLCASSRPTSAGYEQYFGPGTRLTVT.

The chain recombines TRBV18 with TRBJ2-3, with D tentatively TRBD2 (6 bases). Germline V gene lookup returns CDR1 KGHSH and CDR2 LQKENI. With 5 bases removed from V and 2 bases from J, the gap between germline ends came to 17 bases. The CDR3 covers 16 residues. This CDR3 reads CASSEKLAGDTDTQYF. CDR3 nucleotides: TGTGCCAGCTCAGAGAAACTAGCCGGGGACACAGATACGCAGTATTTT. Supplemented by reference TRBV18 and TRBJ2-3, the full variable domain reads NAGVMQNPRHLVRRRGQEARLRCSPMKGHSHVYWYRQLPEEGLKFMVYLQKENIIDESGMPKERFSAEFPKEGPSILRIQQVVRGDSAAYFCASSEKLAGDTDTQYFGPGTRLTVL.

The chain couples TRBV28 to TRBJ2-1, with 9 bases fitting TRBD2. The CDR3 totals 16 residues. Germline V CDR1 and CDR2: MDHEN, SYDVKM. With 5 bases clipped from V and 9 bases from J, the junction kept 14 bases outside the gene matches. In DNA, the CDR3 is TGTGCCAGCAGTCCCACCCTTTGGGCGGGAGGGTCTGAGCAGTTCTTC. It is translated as CASSPTLWAGGSEQFF. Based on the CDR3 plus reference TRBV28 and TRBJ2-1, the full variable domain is DVKVTQSSRYLVKRTGEKVFLECVQDMDHENMFWYRQDPGLGLRLIYFSYDVKMKEKGDIPEGYSVSREKKERFSLILESASTNQTSMYLCASSPTLWAGGSEQFFGPGTRLTVL.

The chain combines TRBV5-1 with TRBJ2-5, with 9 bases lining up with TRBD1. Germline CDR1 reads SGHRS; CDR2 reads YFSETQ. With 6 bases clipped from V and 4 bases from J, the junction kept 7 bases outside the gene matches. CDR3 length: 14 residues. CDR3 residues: CASKEQGARETQYF. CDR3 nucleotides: TGCGCCAGCAAAGAACAGGGGGCGCGAGAGACCCAGTACTTC.

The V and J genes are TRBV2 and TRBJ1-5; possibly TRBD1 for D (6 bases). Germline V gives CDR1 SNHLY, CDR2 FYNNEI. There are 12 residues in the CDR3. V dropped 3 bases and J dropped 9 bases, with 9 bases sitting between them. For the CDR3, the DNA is TGTGCCAGCAGTGACAGGGGTGGGCCCCAGCATTTT. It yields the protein CASSDRGGPQHF.

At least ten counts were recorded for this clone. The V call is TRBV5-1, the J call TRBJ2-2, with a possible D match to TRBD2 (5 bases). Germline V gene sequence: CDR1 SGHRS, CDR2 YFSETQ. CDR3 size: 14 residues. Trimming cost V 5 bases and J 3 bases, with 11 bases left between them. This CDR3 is CASRSGVDTGELFF. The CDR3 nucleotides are TGCGCCAGCAGGTCCGGGGTGGACACCGGGGAGCTGTTTTTT.

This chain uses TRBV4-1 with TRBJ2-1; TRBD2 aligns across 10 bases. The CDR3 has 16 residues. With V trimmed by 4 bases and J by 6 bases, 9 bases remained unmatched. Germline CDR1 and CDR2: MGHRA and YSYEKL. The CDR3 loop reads CASSPVGLAGANEQFF. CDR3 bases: TGCGCCAGCAGCCCGGTGGGGCTAGCGGGAGCCAATGAGCAGTTCTTC.

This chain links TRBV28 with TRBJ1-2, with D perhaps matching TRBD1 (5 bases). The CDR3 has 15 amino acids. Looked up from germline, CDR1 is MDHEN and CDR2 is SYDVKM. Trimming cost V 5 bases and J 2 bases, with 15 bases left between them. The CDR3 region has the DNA TGTGCCAGCAGTCTTACGGACACGGTAAACTATGGCTACACCTTC. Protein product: CASSLTDTVNYGYTF.